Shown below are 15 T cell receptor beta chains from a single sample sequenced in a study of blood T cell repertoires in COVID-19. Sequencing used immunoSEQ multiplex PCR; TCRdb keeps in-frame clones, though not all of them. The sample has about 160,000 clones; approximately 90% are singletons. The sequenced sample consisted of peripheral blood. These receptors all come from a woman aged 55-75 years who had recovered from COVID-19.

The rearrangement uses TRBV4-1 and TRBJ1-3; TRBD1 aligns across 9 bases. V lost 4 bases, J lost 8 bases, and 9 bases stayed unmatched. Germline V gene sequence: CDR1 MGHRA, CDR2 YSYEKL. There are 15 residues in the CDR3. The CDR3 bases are TGCGCCAGCAGCCCAGGACAGGGGCCCTCATACACCATATATTTT. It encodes CASSPGQGPSYTIYF.

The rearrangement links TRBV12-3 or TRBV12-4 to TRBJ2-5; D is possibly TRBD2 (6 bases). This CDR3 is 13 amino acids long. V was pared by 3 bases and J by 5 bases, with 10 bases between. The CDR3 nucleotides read TGTGCCAGCAGTTTGCGTGGGACTGAGACCCAGTACTTC. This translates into CASSLRGTETQYF.

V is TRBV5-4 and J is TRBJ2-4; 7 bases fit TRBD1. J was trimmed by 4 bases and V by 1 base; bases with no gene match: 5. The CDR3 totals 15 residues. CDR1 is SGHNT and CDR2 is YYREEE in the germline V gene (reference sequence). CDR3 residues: CASSLSAQGKNIQYF. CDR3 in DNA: TGTGCCAGCAGCTTGTCTGCACAGGGGAAAAACATTCAGTACTTC.

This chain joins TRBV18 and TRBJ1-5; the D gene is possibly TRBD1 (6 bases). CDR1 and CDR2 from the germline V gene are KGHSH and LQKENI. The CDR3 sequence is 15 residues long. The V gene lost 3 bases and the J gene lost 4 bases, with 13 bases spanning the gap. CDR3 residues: CASSPSQGTNQPQHF. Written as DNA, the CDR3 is TGTGCCAGCTCACCTTCACAGGGCACAAATCAGCCCCAGCATTTT.

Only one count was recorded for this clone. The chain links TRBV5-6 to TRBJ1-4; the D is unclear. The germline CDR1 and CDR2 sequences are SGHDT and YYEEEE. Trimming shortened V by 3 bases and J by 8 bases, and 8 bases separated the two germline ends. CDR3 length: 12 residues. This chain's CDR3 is CASSYGREKLFF. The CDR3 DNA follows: TGTGCCAGCAGCTATGGTCGGGAAAAACTGTTTTTT.

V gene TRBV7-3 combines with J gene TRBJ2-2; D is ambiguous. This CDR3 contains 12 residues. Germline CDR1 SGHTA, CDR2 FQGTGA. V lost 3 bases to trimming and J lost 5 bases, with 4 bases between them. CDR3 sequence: CASSFQTGELFF. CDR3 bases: TGTGCCAGCAGCTTTCAAACCGGGGAGCTGTTTTTT.

CDR3 amino acids: CASSHSREGNYGYTF. CDR3 sequence (DNA): TGTGCCAGCAGCCACTCGAGGGAGGGGAACTATGGCTACACCTTC. The gene calls are TRBV7-2 and TRBJ1-2; D possibly corresponds to TRBD1 (5 bases). Germline V CDR1 and CDR2: SGHTA, FQGNSA. Trimming cost V 5 bases and J 2 bases, with 15 bases left between them. The CDR3 consists of 15 residues.

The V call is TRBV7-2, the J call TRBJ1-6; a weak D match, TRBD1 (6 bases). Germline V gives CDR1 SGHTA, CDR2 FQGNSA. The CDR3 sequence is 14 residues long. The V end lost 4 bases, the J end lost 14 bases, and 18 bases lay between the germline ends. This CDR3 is CASSSPAGEGALHF. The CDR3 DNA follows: TGTGCCAGCAGCTCCCCTGCCGGCGAGGGGGCCCTCCACTTT.

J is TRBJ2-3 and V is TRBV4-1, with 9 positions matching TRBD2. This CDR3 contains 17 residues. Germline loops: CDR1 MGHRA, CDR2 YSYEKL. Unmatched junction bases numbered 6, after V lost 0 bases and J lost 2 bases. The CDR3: CASSQDPSGDYTDTQYF. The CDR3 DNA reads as TGCGCCAGCAGCCAAGATCCTAGCGGGGACTACACAGATACGCAGTATTTT.

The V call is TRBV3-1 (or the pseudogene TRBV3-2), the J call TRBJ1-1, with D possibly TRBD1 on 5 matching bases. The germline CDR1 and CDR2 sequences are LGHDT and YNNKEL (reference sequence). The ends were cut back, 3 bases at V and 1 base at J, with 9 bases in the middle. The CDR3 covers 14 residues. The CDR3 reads CASSHADRNTEAFF. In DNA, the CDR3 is TGTGCCAGCAGCCATGCCGACAGGAACACTGAAGCTTTCTTT.

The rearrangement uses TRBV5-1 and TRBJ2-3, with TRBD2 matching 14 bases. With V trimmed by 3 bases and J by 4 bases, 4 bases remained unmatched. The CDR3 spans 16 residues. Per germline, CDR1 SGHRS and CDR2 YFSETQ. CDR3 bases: TGCGCCAGCAGCTCCGGGACTAGCGGGAGATCAGATACGCAGTATTTT. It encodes CASSSGTSGRSDTQYF.

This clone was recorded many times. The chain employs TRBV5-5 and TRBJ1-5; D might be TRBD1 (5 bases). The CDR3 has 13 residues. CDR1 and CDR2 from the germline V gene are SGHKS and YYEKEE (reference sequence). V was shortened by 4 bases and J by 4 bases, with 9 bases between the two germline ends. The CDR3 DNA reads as TGTGCCAGCAGCATCGACAGTAATCAGCCCCAGCATTTT. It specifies CASSIDSNQPQHF.

The CDR3 region has the DNA TGTGCCAGCAGGAGGGACAGGGCGACAGATACGCAGTATTTT. Its translation: CASRRDRATDTQYF. The V and J genes are TRBV27 and TRBJ2-3; 9 bases agree with TRBD1. Germline V CDR1 and CDR2: MNHEY, SMNVEV (reference sequence). CDR3 length: 14 amino acids. The trim removed 6 bases at V and 3 bases at J, leaving 4 bases unmatched.

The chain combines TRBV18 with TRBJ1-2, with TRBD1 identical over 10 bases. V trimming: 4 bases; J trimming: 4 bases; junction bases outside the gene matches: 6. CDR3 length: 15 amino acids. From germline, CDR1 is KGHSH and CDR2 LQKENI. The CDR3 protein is CASSLNGQGVYGYTF. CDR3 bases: TGTGCCAGCTCACTGAACGGACAGGGGGTCTATGGCTACACCTTC.

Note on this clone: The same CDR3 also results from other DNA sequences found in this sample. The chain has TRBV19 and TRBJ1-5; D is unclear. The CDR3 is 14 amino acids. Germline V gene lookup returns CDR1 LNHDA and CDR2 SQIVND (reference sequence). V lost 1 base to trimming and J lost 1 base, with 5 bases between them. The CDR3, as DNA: TGTGCCAGTAGTATAGCCGGGAGCAATCAGCCCCAGCATTTT. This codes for CASSIAGSNQPQHF.